The present entry profiles one TCR beta chain with its context. Its antigen is still unknown. The data were taken from a study of graft-versus-host responses after intestinal transplantation. The wider study: Multivisceral, liver-intestinal, or isolated intestinal transplants were received by the recipients. Anti-thymocyte globulin served as induction for all recipients, who then took tacrolimus and steroids for around 3 years.

Deletions cut 5 bases from V and 8 bases from J, with 15 bases between. The CDR3 length is 13 residues. Germline lookup yields CDR1 SEHNR and CDR2 FQNEAQ (reference sequence). Findings of the study overall: GvH clones were found in recipient marrow; some appeared first in ileum or blood. Early post-transplant HvG declines tracked with peak circulating GvH clone levels.

Method: immunoSEQ multiplex PCR; TCRdb's copy keeps in-frame clones and lacks some. The repertoire holds some 85,000 clones, with approximately 90% as singletons. The TCR originated in a human donor who was the organ donor for an intestinal transplant. This sequence joins TRBV7-9 and TRBJ1-1, with a tentative D call TRBD1 (6 bases). Sequenced here: unstimulated CD8+ T cells sorted from spleen or lymph node cells, sampled before transplant. The CDR3 bases are TGTGCCAGCAGCCCCGACAGGACACGAGAAGCTTTCTTT. Translation: CASSPDRTREAFF.